A single sample is the source of the 29 T cell receptor beta chains below, sequenced in a study of shared clonotypes between healthy human individuals. Data came from immunoSEQ multiplex PCR; TCRdb stores just in-frame clones and leaves some out. The top ten hold 0.35% to 0.45% of the sample, which has a few million clones, approximately 95% seen once. The material sequenced was naive CD4+ T cells from PBMCs. Subset specified: CD45RA+ positively selected. The receptors here all came from a young man in good health. Some clones in this sample may be carry-over from other donors' samples.

Comment on this clone: Other DNA sequences from this sample encode an identical CDR3 as well. This chain links TRBV28 with TRBJ2-7; D unclear. From germline, CDR1 is MDHEN and CDR2 SYDVKM. The CDR3 is 12 amino acids. V was pared by 1 base and J by 7 bases, with 8 bases between. CDR3: CASSLSWAEQYF. The DNA for the CDR3 is TGTGCCAGCAGTTTATCCTGGGCGGAGCAGTACTTC.

As regards this clone: This sample includes further DNA sequences coding for the same CDR3. The V gene is TRBV18, the J gene TRBJ2-1, with D uncertain. The germline V and J ends were trimmed by 3 bases and 1 base, with 1 base remaining between them. This CDR3 is built from 12 residues. In germline, CDR1 is KGHSH, CDR2 LQKENI. CDR3 sequence: CASSPSYNEQFF. CDR3 DNA sequence: TGTGCCAGCTCACCGTCCTACAATGAGCAGTTCTTC.

This chain connects TRBV11-2 to TRBJ1-3, with unresolved D. Per germline, CDR1 SGHAT and CDR2 FQNNGV. Trimming removed 1 base at V and 0 bases at J, with 10 bases between. The CDR3 sequence is 16 residues long. CDR3 residues: CASSLVAGSSGNTIYF. In nucleotides, the CDR3 is TGTGCCAGCAGCTTAGTAGCGGGGTCCTCTGGAAACACCATATATTTT. Supplemented by reference TRBV11-2 and TRBJ1-3, the full variable domain reads EAGVAQSPRYKIIEKRQSVAFWCNPISGHATLYWYQQILGQGPKLLIQFQNNGVVDDSQLPKDRFSAERLKGVDSTLKIQPAKLEDSAVYLCASSLVAGSSGNTIYFGEGSWLTVV.

The V and J genes are TRBV11-2 and TRBJ2-3, with D possibly matching TRBD2 (6 bases). This CDR3 region has 18 residues. V was shortened by 4 bases and J by 2 bases, with 22 bases between the two germline ends. Germline lookup yields CDR1 SGHAT and CDR2 FQNNGV. CDR3 protein: CASSSGPMWRAYTDTQYF. The CDR3 DNA sequence: TGTGCCAGCAGCTCCGGACCGATGTGGAGGGCTTACACAGATACGCAGTATTTT.

In regard to this clone: One end of the junction varies from germline; a read error may be responsible. The chain combines TRBV7-2 with TRBJ2-7, with 7 positions matching TRBD1. CDR3 length equals 13 residues. Looked up from germline, CDR1 is SGHTA and CDR2 is FQGNSA. DNA of the CDR3: TGTGCCAGCAGCTTAGCGAGACAGGGAATAGGTTATTTC. Translating gives CASSLARQGIGYF. Full variable domain (outside the CDR3, taken from reference TRBV7-2 and TRBJ2-7): GAGVSQSPSNKVTEKGKDVELRCDPISGHTALYWYRQSLGQGLEFLIYFQGNSAPDKSGLPSDRFSAERTGGSVSTLTIQRTQQEDSAVYLCASSLARQGIGYFGPGTRLTVT.

In the case of this clone: One base away lies a much larger clone, so this may be a sequencing read error. The chain employs TRBV6-1 and TRBJ1-1; no reliable D call. This CDR3 region has 13 residues. Trimming pared 2 bases from V and 0 bases from J, leaving 4 bases between. The germline gives CDR1 MNHNS, CDR2 SASEGT. The CDR3 loop reads CASSEQVNTEAFF. The CDR3 bases are TGTGCCAGCAGTGAACAGGTGAACACTGAAGCTTTCTTT.

V and J are TRBV6-9 and TRBJ2-1, with no clear D. V gave up 8 bases and J gave up 5 bases, with 13 bases separating them. The CDR3 runs to 13 residues. Germline V gene sequence: CDR1 MNHGY, CDR2 SVAAGI. The CDR3 is CASPLGSHNEQFF. CDR3 nucleotide sequence: TGTGCCAGCCCCTTAGGTAGCCACAATGAGCAGTTCTTC.

The chain joins TRBV7-3 to TRBJ2-2; D is ambiguous. Germline V lookup: CDR1 SGHTA, CDR2 FQGTGA. The CDR3 sequence is 13 residues long. V dropped 5 bases and J dropped 7 bases, with 11 bases sitting between them. The CDR3 is CASSHPSGGELFF. CDR3 bases: TGTGCCAGCAGCCATCCCTCGGGCGGGGAGCTGTTTTTT. Full variable domain (missing parts from reference TRBV7-3 and TRBJ2-2): GAGVSQTPSNKVTEKGKYVELRCDPISGHTALYWYRQSLGQGPEFLIYFQGTGAADDSGLPNDRFFAVRPEGSVSTLKIQRTERGDSAVYLCASSHPSGGELFFGEGSRLTVL.

The V gene is TRBV2, the J gene TRBJ2-5; TRBD2 is a possible D gene (5 bases). Deletions cut 6 bases from V and 7 bases from J, with 15 bases between. There are 13 residues in the CDR3. Germline V lookup: CDR1 SNHLY, CDR2 FYNNEI. The CDR3 bases are TGTGCCAGCAGGCGGGTGCGCGTAGGGACCCAGTACTTC. Translating gives CASRRVRVGTQYF. The full variable domain, with the rest looked up from reference TRBV2 and TRBJ2-5, is EPEVTQTPSHQVTQMGQEVILRCVPISNHLYFYWYRQILGQKVEFLVSFYNNEISEKSEIFDDQFSVERPDGSNFTLKIRSTKLEDSAMYFCASRRVRVGTQYFGPGTRLLVL.

The gene calls are TRBV5-6 and TRBJ2-4; D gene ambiguous. Trimming pared 4 bases from V and 8 bases from J, leaving 10 bases between. This CDR3 has 12 residues. CDR1 SGHDT and CDR2 YYEEEE come from the germline V gene. The CDR3 DNA sequence: TGTGCCAGCAGCCGATTCGGGTACATTCAGTACTTC. Its protein product is CASSRFGYIQYF. Looking up the rest from reference TRBV5-6 and TRBJ2-4 gives the full variable domain: DAGVTQSPTHLIKTRGQQVTLRCSPKSGHDTVSWYQQALGQGPQFIFQYYEEEERQRGNFPDRFSGHQFPNYSSELNVNALLLGDSALYLCASSRFGYIQYFGAGTRLSVL.

The rearrangement links TRBV5-1 to TRBJ1-2, with a weak D call TRBD1 (5 bases). Per germline, CDR1 SGHRS and CDR2 YFSETQ. Trimming cost V 0 bases and J 8 bases, with 23 bases left between them. The CDR3 has 17 residues. CDR3 DNA: TGCGCCAGCAGCTTGGCCATTGGTGGCGGAAGAGGGGTAGGCTACACCTTC. This sequence encodes CASSLAIGGGRGVGYTF.

The rearrangement joins TRBV29-1 to TRBJ1-2, with 11 positions matching TRBD1. The CDR3 has 12 residues. Germline V CDR1 and CDR2: SQVTM, ANQGSEA. Trimming took 6 bases from V and 7 from J; bases not matched to a gene: 4. In DNA, the CDR3 is TGCAGCGTGGACAGGGGGCGGCGTGGCTACACCTTC. This sequence encodes CSVDRGRRGYTF.

The chain carries TRBV5-1 and TRBJ1-1; D call uncertain. The ends were cut back, 4 bases at V and 0 bases at J, with 10 bases in the middle. The CDR3 totals 14 residues. In germline, CDR1 is SGHRS, CDR2 YFSETQ. The CDR3 DNA follows: TGCGCCAGCAGCGACCGAGATTTGAACACTGAAGCTTTCTTT. This encodes CASSDRDLNTEAFF.

The chain is built from TRBV28 and TRBJ1-2; 8 bases match TRBD1. Losses at the gene ends were 6 bases for V and 4 bases for J; bases not matched to a gene: 4. CDR3 length: 13 amino acids. Germline V gives CDR1 MDHEN, CDR2 SYDVKM. The CDR3 bases are TGTGCCAGCAGGGTACAGGGGGTCTATGGCTACACCTTC. As protein: CASRVQGVYGYTF.

The chain couples TRBV29-1 to TRBJ2-7; 7 positions agree with TRBD1. This CDR3 comprises 14 residues. Per germline, CDR1 SQVTM and CDR2 ANQGSEA. The V and J ends lost 4 bases and 4 bases, in that order; junction bases with no gene match: 10. The CDR3 reads CSVGFQGVKYEQYF. CDR3 DNA: TGCAGCGTTGGATTCCAGGGGGTAAAATACGAGCAGTACTTC.

This clone has a single count. This rearrangement joins TRBV12-5 to TRBJ2-1; TRBD1 matches at 8 bases. Trimming cost V 2 bases and J 3 bases; bases outside gene matches: 12. The germline V gene encodes CDR1 LGHNT and CDR2 FRNRAP. The CDR3 is made up of 18 amino acids. The CDR3 loop is CASGLTNSGTGDYNEQFF. The CDR3 DNA reads as TGTGCTAGTGGTTTGACCAATTCCGGGACAGGAGACTACAATGAGCAGTTCTTC.

The chain is built from TRBV18 and TRBJ1-5, with D hard to call. Germline lookup yields CDR1 KGHSH and CDR2 LQKENI. The V and J ends lost 3 bases and 7 bases respectively, with 10 bases between them. CDR3 length: 13 residues. CDR3 amino acids: CASSPTSDQPQHF. The CDR3 region has the DNA TGTGCCAGCTCACCTACTAGTGACCAGCCCCAGCATTTT.

With respect to this clone: Other DNA sequences within the sample encode an identical CDR3. The chain combines TRBV5-1 with TRBJ2-1; D is uncertain. Per the germline V gene, CDR1 is SGHRS and CDR2 is YFSETQ. V was pared by 0 bases and J by 1 base, with 8 bases between. CDR3 size: 15 residues. The CDR3 nucleotides read TGCGCCAGCAGCTTGGTTGGTGAGTCCTACAATGAGCAGTTCTTC. Translating it yields CASSLVGESYNEQFF.

This chain connects TRBV15 to TRBJ2-7; D remains ambiguous. The CDR3 length is 17 residues. Germline V gene data show CDR1 as LNHNV and CDR2 as YYDKDF (reference sequence). Trimming removed 2 bases from V and 2 bases from J, with 19 bases in between. In DNA, the CDR3 is TGTGCCACCAGCAGATCCCCCGGTGCCTCCAATGCCTACGAGCAGTACTTC. It yields the protein CATSRSPGASNAYEQYF.

The count of this clone is one. This sequence joins TRBV18 and TRBJ2-3, with D uncertain. V was shortened by 0 bases and J by 6 bases, with 13 bases between the two germline ends. Per germline, CDR1 KGHSH and CDR2 LQKENI. The CDR3 contains 15 residues. CDR3 in amino acids: CASSPPSLGRDTQYF. The CDR3 nucleotides read TGTGCCAGCTCACCACCTTCCCTCGGAAGGGATACGCAGTATTTT. Combining the CDR3 with reference TRBV18 and TRBJ2-3 gives the whole variable domain NAGVMQNPRHLVRRRGQEARLRCSPMKGHSHVYWYRQLPEEGLKFMVYLQKENIIDESGMPKERFSAEFPKEGPSILRIQQVVRGDSAAYFCASSPPSLGRDTQYFGPGTRLTVL.

V usage is TRBV2 and J usage is TRBJ2-3; D uncertain. The germline V gene encodes CDR1 SNHLY and CDR2 FYNNEI. The CDR3 runs to 12 residues. V was cut by 6 bases and J by 3 bases, with 7 bases left in between. The CDR3 loop is CASSGTTDTQYF. The DNA of the CDR3 is TGTGCCAGCAGCGGAACTACAGATACGCAGTATTTT. The whole variable domain, filled in from reference TRBV2 and TRBJ2-3, reads EPEVTQTPSHQVTQMGQEVILRCVPISNHLYFYWYRQILGQKVEFLVSFYNNEISEKSEIFDDQFSVERPDGSNFTLKIRSTKLEDSAMYFCASSGTTDTQYFGPGTRLTVL.

The chain is built from TRBV7-2 and TRBJ2-5; a weak D match, TRBD1 (5 bases). Germline V gene data show CDR1 as SGHTA and CDR2 as FQGNSA. The length of the CDR3 is 16 residues. V was shortened by 5 bases and J by 1 base, with 17 bases between the two germline ends. The CDR3 reads CASSLRPVTAQETQYF. DNA of the CDR3: TGTGCCAGCAGCCTCCGCCCAGTGACAGCCCAAGAGACCCAGTACTTC.

The chain is built from TRBV2 and TRBJ2-3; a weak D match, TRBD1 (5 bases). The germline V gene encodes CDR1 SNHLY and CDR2 FYNNEI. This CDR3 spans 15 amino acids. V gave up 3 bases and J gave up 1 base, with 11 bases separating them. In DNA, the CDR3 is TGTGCCAGCAGTGATAGGGGCGGCGGCACAGATACGCAGTATTTT. This gives the protein CASSDRGGGTDTQYF.

This sequence joins TRBV7-2 and TRBJ2-1; TRBD2 matches 16 bases. Germline V gene data show CDR1 as SGHTA and CDR2 as FQGNSA. The V and J ends lost 2 bases and 16 bases, in that order; junction bases with no gene match: 5. CDR3 size: 14 residues. This CDR3 reads CASSLRGLAGGGFF. CDR3 bases: TGTGCCAGCAGCTTAAGGGGACTAGCGGGAGGGGGTTTCTTC.

The chain combines TRBV6-5 with TRBJ2-1; tentative D call: TRBD1 (6 bases). The CDR3 totals 13 residues. With 5 bases removed from V and 8 bases from J, the gap between germline ends came to 13 bases. Per the germline V gene, CDR1 is MNHEY and CDR2 is SVGAGI. CDR3 DNA: TGTGCCAGCAGTCGCCCGGGGACATATGAGCAGTTCTTC. It is translated as CASSRPGTYEQFF.

V and J are TRBV2 and TRBJ2-7; a weak D match, TRBD1 (5 bases). Germline CDR1 reads SNHLY; CDR2 reads FYNNEI. The germline V and J ends were trimmed by 4 bases and 6 bases, with 10 bases remaining between them. CDR3 length: 12 amino acids. The chain's CDR3 is CASSGQGFEQYF. In nucleotides, the CDR3 is TGTGCCAGCAGTGGGCAGGGTTTCGAGCAGTACTTC.

This clone was picked up one time. This chain uses TRBV5-4 with TRBJ2-2; the match to TRBD1 covers 9 bases. J gave up 3 bases and V 5 bases, and 5 bases lay outside the gene matches. The CDR3 is made up of 15 amino acids. Looked up from germline, CDR1 is SGHNT and CDR2 is YYREEE (reference sequence). CDR3 sequence reads: CASSPGQGYTGELFF. DNA of the CDR3: TGTGCCAGCAGTCCGGGACAGGGATACACCGGGGAGCTGTTTTTT.

The rearrangement uses TRBV5-8 and TRBJ1-1; D unclear. Per germline, CDR1 SGHTS and CDR2 YDEGEE. The V and J ends lost 4 bases and 6 bases respectively, with 10 bases between them. The length of the CDR3 is 12 residues. CDR3 protein: CASSGWLSEAFF. The CDR3 region has the DNA TGTGCCAGCAGCGGCTGGCTGTCTGAAGCTTTCTTT.

This clone appeared a single time. This chain joins TRBV7-2 and TRBJ2-5, with D perhaps being TRBD1 or TRBD2 (5 bases each). The ends were cut back, 5 bases at V and 5 bases at J, with 21 bases in the middle. Germline V lookup: CDR1 SGHTA, CDR2 FQGNSA. The CDR3 totals 16 residues. CDR3 region: CASSVSRGLGEETQYF. In nucleotides, the CDR3 is TGTGCCAGCAGCGTTAGCCGGGGCCTAGGGGAGGAGACCCAGTACTTC.